This T cell receptor (beta chain) emerged from a study of graft-versus-host responses after intestinal transplantation. At the level of the study: All recipients were transplanted with multivisceral, liver-intestinal, or isolated intestinal grafts. Overall study results and limits: Recipient-marrow GvH clones were detected, some having first appeared in ileum or blood.

Assay used: immunoSEQ multiplex PCR; TCRdb lists only in-frame clones, some missing. Among 95,000 to 110,000 clones, about 88% were seen once, and the ten largest hold about 0.9%. CDR1 and CDR2 from the germline V gene are LGHNA and YNFKEQ. The CDR3 contains 15 residues. V shed 1 base and J shed 1 base, with 10 bases lying between them. For this clone: Its antigen is not identified.

The starting material was unstimulated CD4+ T cells sorted from spleen or lymph node cells, obtained before intestinal transplant. The source is a human donor who received an intestinal transplant. This chain links TRBV4-2 with TRBJ2-5; D tentatively fits TRBD1 or TRBD2 (5 bases each). DNA of the CDR3: TGTGCCAGCAGCCAAGGGGCCGGGGCCCAAGAGACCCAGTACTTC. Translation gives CASSQGAGAQETQYF.